Included here is one T cell receptor beta chain sequence, with context. The target antigen is unknown. Per the germline V gene, CDR1 is SGHDT and CDR2 is YYEEEE. The CDR3 is 18 residues long. J lost 3 bases, V lost 4 bases, and 18 bases had no gene match. This record belongs to a study of molecular identifiers for immune sequencing clone quantification. TCRdb independently ran MiXCR on the PCR reads; one entry per CDR3 protein. The top ten clones hold around 0.86% of a sample with approximately 670,000 distinct CDR3 sequences, just under 20% of them seen once. Findings and caveats of the study: Clone sizes could be underestimated for highly expanded clones when identical TCR molecules share a barcode.

This TCR came from a human donor in good health. Some libraries in this study had Jurkat cell RNA spiked in. The chain recombines TRBV5-6 with TRBJ2-7; 8 bases map to TRBD2. Sequencing input: naive CD8+ T cells from blood, with Jurkat cell RNA spiked in. Subset meaning: FACS-sorted CD8+CD4-CCR7+CD45RA+ naive T cells. This CDR3 is CASSEKVGSGALYYEQYF. The CDR3 nucleotides read TGTGCCAGCAGCGAAAAAGTTGGTAGCGGGGCGCTATACTACGAGCAGTACTTC.